The entry below gives a single T cell receptor (beta chain) sequence along with its context. Its target is not known. This sample is drawn from a study of EBV T-cell therapy then PD-1 blockade in nasopharyngeal carcinoma. Sequenced by immunoSEQ multiplex PCR; TCRdb stores in-frame clones only, minus some. The data show fewer than 25,000 clones, nearly 85% seen once. Trimming took 0 bases from V and 4 from J, leaving 6 bases between them. This CDR3 is 13 amino acids long. CDR1 and CDR2 (germline): SGHNT, YENEEA. Described treatment: AdE1-LMPpoly-expanded autologous EBV-specific T-cell therapy followed by anti-PD-1 nivolumab.

The receptor's source is a man aged 40-49 years with nasopharyngeal carcinoma. The J gene is TRBJ2-5, the V gene TRBV11-3; D ambiguous. The sample in question was CD8+ T cells from blood, obtained at approximately day 61 from a patient whose treatment included autologous EBV-specific T cells and nivolumab. CDR3 coding DNA: TGTGCCAGCAGCTTAGACGGTCGAGAGACCCAGTACTTC. It codes for CASSLDGRETQYF.